The 23 T cell receptor beta chains below were found in one sample sequenced in a study of blood T cell repertoires in COVID-19. Generated by immunoSEQ multiplex PCR, the TCRdb table keeps only in-frame clones and is missing some. In the table there are 220,000 or so clones, 70% to 85% of which are singletons. Sequencing was done on a sample of PBMCs or T cells enriched from blood (not recorded which). The receptors were gathered from an older woman who had recovered from COVID-19.

This clone showed up just once. This chain links TRBV6-1 with TRBJ2-6; TRBD1 matches 10 bases. The length of the CDR3 is 17 residues. V was pared by 3 bases and J by 2 bases, with 4 bases of the junction left unmatched. CDR1 MNHNS and CDR2 SASEGT come from the germline V gene. The CDR3 bases are TGTGCCAGCAGTGATCGAGGACAGGGGGCTGGGGCCAACGTCCTGACTTTC. Protein sequence: CASSDRGQGAGANVLTF.

This clone came up many times. The chain links TRBV19 to TRBJ2-1; the match to TRBD2 covers 12 bases. The trim removed 6 bases at V and 4 bases at J, leaving 7 bases unmatched. This CDR3 region has 16 residues. Germline V CDR1 and CDR2: LNHDA, SQIVND (reference sequence). The CDR3 loop reads CASRGNLAGGYNEQFF. CDR3 bases: TGTGCCAGTAGAGGGAATCTAGCGGGGGGGTACAATGAGCAGTTCTTC.

The chain couples TRBV3-1 (or the pseudogene TRBV3-2) to TRBJ2-2; D is possibly TRBD2 (5 bases). V was pared by 3 bases and J by 8 bases, with 7 bases between. In germline, CDR1 is LGHDT, CDR2 YNNKEL (reference sequence). The CDR3 covers 12 residues. The CDR3 nucleotides read TGTGCCAGCAGCCACGGGGAAGGGGAGCTGTTTTTT. As protein: CASSHGEGELFF.

The chain combines TRBV6-5 with TRBJ1-2, with D tentatively TRBD1 (5 bases). V dropped 6 bases and J dropped 4 bases, with 9 bases sitting between them. Germline-derived CDR1 and CDR2 are MNHEY and SVGAGI. The CDR3 is 12 residues long. The CDR3 loop is CASSLTAYGYTF. For the CDR3, the DNA is TGTGCCAGCAGCCTGACAGCCTATGGCTACACCTTC.

The chain has TRBV11-2 and TRBJ1-4, with D maybe TRBD1 (5 bases). V lost 2 bases, J lost 3 bases, and 10 bases lay in between. This CDR3 is 15 amino acids long. Germline-derived CDR1 and CDR2 are SGHAT and FQNNGV. CDR3 protein: CASSLLGAANEKLFF. The CDR3 region has the DNA TGTGCCAGCAGCTTACTAGGGGCCGCTAATGAAAAACTGTTTTTT.

This clone was found a few times. The V and J genes are TRBV27 and TRBJ1-2; D uncertain. The V gene lost 2 bases and the J gene lost 3 bases, with 13 bases spanning the gap. Germline V CDR1 and CDR2: MNHEY, SMNVEV (reference sequence). This CDR3 region has 15 residues. CDR3 loop: CASSLAGEIHYGYTF. CDR3 nucleotide sequence: TGTGCCAGCAGTTTAGCCGGGGAAATTCACTATGGCTACACCTTC.

The rearrangement joins TRBV9 to TRBJ1-1, with TRBD1 as a possible D gene (6 bases). Germline CDR1 SGDLS, CDR2 YYNGEE. V lost 4 bases to trimming and J lost 2 bases, with 18 bases between them. The CDR3 is 16 residues long. CDR3 loop: CASSPQLRTANTEAFF. In DNA, the CDR3 is TGTGCCAGCAGCCCGCAACTACGGACAGCAAACACTGAAGCTTTCTTT.

The J gene is TRBJ2-5, the V gene TRBV5-4; weak D call: TRBD1 (6 bases). V lost 6 bases and J lost 0, with 15 bases in between. The CDR3 totals 15 residues. From germline, CDR1 is SGHNT and CDR2 YYREEE (reference sequence). CDR3 amino acids: CASTNRDTYQETQYF. CDR3 DNA: TGTGCCAGCACCAACCGGGACACCTACCAAGAGACCCAGTACTTC.

This clone was counted a single time. The V and J genes are TRBV19 and TRBJ2-6; maybe TRBD1 (5 bases). CDR1 is LNHDA, CDR2 SQIVND, per germline (reference sequence). Between the trimmed V and J ends, which lost 6 bases and 0 bases, there was a span of 12 bases. The CDR3 runs to 16 residues. CDR3 in amino acids: CASSLTASSGANVLTF. DNA of the CDR3: TGTGCCAGTAGCCTGACAGCTTCCTCTGGGGCCAACGTCCTGACTTTC.

The chain employs TRBV12-5 and TRBJ1-5; 8 nucleotides line up with TRBD1. J lost 5 bases, V lost 4 bases, and 4 bases had no gene match. Germline CDR1 LGHNT, CDR2 FRNRAP. CDR3 size: 14 residues. The CDR3 loop is CASGWDRYDQPQHF. The CDR3 DNA is TGTGCTAGTGGTTGGGACAGGTACGATCAGCCCCAGCATTTT. Variable domain in full (rest from reference TRBV12-5 and TRBJ1-5): DARVTQTPRHKVTEMGQEVTMRCQPILGHNTVFWYRQTMMQGLELLAYFRNRAPLDDSGMPKDRFSAEMPDATLATLKIQPSEPRDSAVYFCASGWDRYDQPQHFGDGTRLSIL.

The chain employs TRBV5-4 and TRBJ2-5, with TRBD1 identical over 9 bases. Trimming removed 3 bases from V and 3 bases from J; junction bases left unmatched: 3. Per germline, CDR1 SGHNT and CDR2 YYREEE (reference sequence). This CDR3 has 14 amino acids. CDR3 amino acids: CASSSRDREETQYF. The CDR3 nucleotides read TGTGCCAGCAGCTCCCGGGACAGGGAAGAGACCCAGTACTTC.

This clone came up a few times. The chain is built from TRBV21-1 and TRBJ1-5. TRBV21-1 has pseudogene status. The CDR3 is 15 amino acids. CDR3 region: CAGDCGDGSNQPQHF. The CDR3 nucleotides are TGTGCCGGGGATTGCGGGGACGGAAGCAATCAGCCCCAGCATTTT.

The gene calls are TRBV2 and TRBJ2-7, with D possibly matching TRBD2 (6 bases). Germline CDR1 and CDR2: SNHLY and FYNNEI. The ends were cut back, 8 bases at V and 0 bases at J, with 14 bases in the middle. The CDR3 has 14 amino acids. This CDR3 is CASLLRGTSYEQYF. The CDR3 bases are TGTGCCAGCCTGCTCCGGGGGACCTCCTACGAGCAGTACTTC. Using reference TRBV2 and TRBJ2-7 for the parts outside the CDR3, the full variable domain is EPEVTQTPSHQVTQMGQEVILRCVPISNHLYFYWYRQILGQKVEFLVSFYNNEISEKSEIFDDQFSVERPDGSNFTLKIRSTKLEDSAMYFCASLLRGTSYEQYFGPGTRLTVT.

The CDR3 loop is CASSSGDGTRYGYTF. The CDR3, as DNA: TGTGCCAGCAGCTCTGGCGACGGGACACGCTATGGCTACACCTTC. The rearrangement joins TRBV5-6 to TRBJ1-2; D is perhaps TRBD1 (6 bases). The germline V gene encodes CDR1 SGHDT and CDR2 YYEEEE. With 3 bases removed from V and 4 bases from J, the gap between germline ends came to 16 bases. The CDR3 spans 15 residues.

The CDR3 sequence: CASSLGGGVATGELFF. DNA of the CDR3: TGTGCCAGCAGCTTGGGGGGAGGGGTGGCCACCGGGGAGCTGTTTTTT. This chain uses TRBV5-4 with TRBJ2-2; 7 bases fit TRBD2. V trimming: 0 bases; J trimming: 4 bases; junction bases outside the gene matches: 6. Germline V lookup: CDR1 SGHNT, CDR2 YYREEE (reference sequence). The CDR3 loop spans 16 amino acids.

J is TRBJ1-5 and V is TRBV29-1, with a possible D match to TRBD1 (5 bases). The length of the CDR3 is 12 residues. V lost 4 bases and J lost 7, with 11 bases in between. CDR1 and CDR2 from the germline V gene are SQVTM and ANQGSEA. DNA of the CDR3: TGCAGCGTTGGGGGGGATTCCCAGCCCCAGCATTTT. Its translation is CSVGGDSQPQHF.

The rearrangement joins TRBV25-1 to TRBJ2-2; 8 bases align to TRBD2. Looked up from germline, CDR1 is MGHDK and CDR2 is SYGVNS. Losses at the gene ends were 8 bases for V and 11 bases for J; bases not matched to a gene: 16. There are 15 residues in the CDR3. DNA for the CDR3: TGTGCCAGCCAGAGGGGGGCGGGAGGCCCAGCTGAGCTGTTTTTT. Translated: CASQRGAGGPAELFF.

The count of this clone is one. The J gene is TRBJ2-2, the V gene TRBV5-1; no firm D call. The ends were cut back, 1 base at V and 4 bases at J, with 5 bases in the middle. The CDR3 runs 13 residues. The V gene's germline CDR1 is SGHRS and CDR2 YFSETQ. This CDR3 is CASSLSSTGELFF. CDR3 DNA: TGCGCCAGCAGCTTGAGCTCCACCGGGGAGCTGTTTTTT.

V and J are TRBV11-2 and TRBJ2-3; 9 bases map to TRBD2. The V gene's germline CDR1 is SGHAT and CDR2 FQNNGV. Losses at the gene ends were 5 bases for V and 3 bases for J; bases not matched to a gene: 6. This CDR3 spans 15 amino acids. The CDR3 coding sequence is TGTGCCAGCAGCCCAGCGGGGGGCCCTACAGATACGCAGTATTTT. It is translated as CASSPAGGPTDTQYF.

A single count supports this clone. CDR3 DNA sequence: TGTGCCAGCAGCCCAAGATGGAGGGGGCCCTATGGCTACACCTTC. It encodes CASSPRWRGPYGYTF. This chain joins TRBV7-2 and TRBJ1-2; 7 nucleotides agree with TRBD1. Germline values: CDR1 SGHTA, CDR2 FQGNSA. J lost 4 bases, V lost 5 bases, and 10 bases had no gene match. The CDR3 contains 15 residues.

The rearrangement uses TRBV5-8 and TRBJ1-3; tentatively, D is TRBD1 (6 bases). Trimming pared 9 bases from V and 4 bases from J, leaving 14 bases between. The germline V gene has CDR1 SGHTS and CDR2 YDEGEE. The CDR3 is 13 amino acids. The CDR3 reads CAKSQGLGNTIYF. As DNA, the CDR3 is TGTGCCAAGTCACAGGGCCTCGGAAACACCATATATTTT.

This clone came up a few times. V is TRBV5-1 and J is TRBJ2-3; 7 bases map to TRBD2. Germline CDR1 SGHRS, CDR2 YFSETQ. Germline trimming cut 0 bases from V and 4 bases from J; bases unmatched to any gene: 5. The CDR3 extends over 15 amino acids. CDR3 in amino acids: CASSLEGGEADTQYF. The CDR3 coding sequence is TGCGCCAGCAGCTTGGAGGGAGGGGAGGCAGATACGCAGTATTTT.

This rearrangement joins TRBV9 to TRBJ2-5; the D gene is possibly TRBD1 (6 bases). The CDR3 is made up of 17 amino acids. V lost 0 bases, J lost 5 bases, and 20 bases lay in between. The V gene's germline CDR1 is SGDLS and CDR2 YYNGEE. CDR3 protein: CASSVASLGAGGETQYF. The DNA of the CDR3 is TGTGCCAGCAGCGTAGCAAGTTTGGGGGCCGGTGGGGAGACCCAGTACTTC.